These 23 T cell receptor beta chains share one sample of origin, sequenced in a study of blood T cell repertoires in COVID-19. Data came from immunoSEQ multiplex PCR; TCRdb stores just in-frame clones and leaves some out. The sample lists around 180,000 clones, more than 70% occurring once. Sequencing input: peripheral blood. These receptors all stem from a man aged 35 to 55 with active or convalescent COVID-19.

The rearrangement joins TRBV18 to TRBJ2-6; D not certain. There are 15 residues in the CDR3. CDR1 KGHSH and CDR2 LQKENI come from the germline V gene. Trimming took off 3 bases at V and 0 bases at J, with 6 bases between the two ends. CDR3 protein: CASSPVSSGANVLTF. CDR3 DNA sequence: TGTGCCAGCTCACCCGTTAGCTCTGGGGCCAACGTCCTGACTTTC.

The rearrangement uses TRBV6-2 or TRBV6-3 and TRBJ1-5, with TRBD1 as a possible D gene (5 bases). Trimming stripped 2 bases from V and 1 base from J, with 12 bases between. Germline assignment: CDR1 MNHEY and CDR2 SVGEGT. The CDR3 is made up of 16 amino acids. CDR3 protein: CASSYVQGASNQPQHF. In DNA, the CDR3 is TGTGCCAGCAGTTACGTGCAGGGTGCAAGCAATCAGCCCCAGCATTTT.

This clone was recorded only once. The rearrangement uses TRBV15 and TRBJ1-2, with D possibly TRBD1 on 6 matching bases. V dropped 0 bases and J dropped 5 bases, with 16 bases sitting between them. In germline, CDR1 is LNHNV, CDR2 YYDKDF (reference sequence). This CDR3 has 16 residues. As DNA, the CDR3 is TGTGCCACCAGCAGAGAAGACGTCACAGGGTTATATGGCTACACCTTC. This codes for CATSREDVTGLYGYTF.

The gene calls are TRBV5-6 and TRBJ1-6, with 9 bases matching TRBD1. Germline V gene lookup returns CDR1 SGHDT and CDR2 YYEEEE. The CDR3 is made up of 16 amino acids. After removal of 3 bases from V and 6 bases from J, the junction contained 7 bases not matched to a gene. In DNA, the CDR3 is TGTGCCAGCAGCTGGGGACAGGGACAGCCTAATTCACCCCTCCACTTT. This translates into CASSWGQGQPNSPLHF.

This clone was counted once. The junction does not match germline at one end; this may be a read error. V and J are TRBV6-6 and TRBJ1-2, with no clear D. This CDR3 has 10 amino acids. Germline V gene lookup returns CDR1 MNHNY and CDR2 SVGAGI (reference sequence). In DNA, the CDR3 is TGTGCCACCTCACTTTCAACCCTGAACTTT. It yields the protein CATSLSTLNF.

There are a few counts of this clone. The chain couples TRBV27 to TRBJ1-1; D gene unclear. The V gene's germline CDR1 is MNHEY and CDR2 SMNVEV (reference sequence). This CDR3 is built from 12 residues. V lost 5 bases, J lost 2 bases, and 6 bases lay in between. The CDR3 reads CASSHLNTEAFF. The CDR3 nucleotides are TGTGCCAGCAGTCACCTAAACACTGAAGCTTTCTTT.

The rearrangement links TRBV11-2 to TRBJ1-3; D call uncertain. Germline loops: CDR1 SGHAT, CDR2 FQNNGV. The CDR3 is 14 residues long. V lost 0 bases and J lost 1, with 4 bases in between. The CDR3 loop is CASSLDRSGNTIYF. The CDR3 DNA follows: TGTGCCAGCAGCTTAGATAGATCTGGAAACACCATATATTTT.

The chain recombines TRBV2 with TRBJ2-7; 8 bases align to TRBD1. Trimming removed 9 bases from V and 6 bases from J; junction bases left unmatched: 10. This CDR3 contains 13 residues. Germline assignment: CDR1 SNHLY and CDR2 FYNNEI. The CDR3 reads CASKQDRAGEQYF. CDR3 bases: TGTGCCAGTAAACAGGACAGGGCCGGCGAGCAGTACTTC. Together with reference TRBV2 and TRBJ2-7, the CDR3 gives the full variable domain: EPEVTQTPSHQVTQMGQEVILRCVPISNHLYFYWYRQILGQKVEFLVSFYNNEISEKSEIFDDQFSVERPDGSNFTLKIRSTKLEDSAMYFCASKQDRAGEQYFGPGTRLTVT.

The chain couples TRBV2 to TRBJ1-5; weak D call: TRBD1 (5 bases). The CDR3 runs 14 residues. V was trimmed by 4 bases and J by 6 bases, leaving 13 bases between them. The germline V gene encodes CDR1 SNHLY and CDR2 FYNNEI. CDR3 nucleotide sequence: TGTGCCAGCAGTGTAAGCCAGGGTAGTCAGCCCCAGCATTTT. Residues: CASSVSQGSQPQHF.

As regards this clone: Other DNA sequences of this sample code for an identical CDR3. The rearrangement uses TRBV5-4 and TRBJ2-2; the match to TRBD1 covers 9 bases. CDR3 length: 16 amino acids. J gave up 4 bases and V 4 bases, and 8 bases lay outside the gene matches. The germline V gene encodes CDR1 SGHNT and CDR2 YYREEE (reference sequence). CDR3 DNA: TGTGCCAGCAGCCAAACAGGGGGCGCGGGCACCGGGGAGCTGTTTTTT. Its translation is CASSQTGGAGTGELFF.

This chain connects TRBV6-5 to TRBJ2-1; 8 nucleotides agree with TRBD2. CDR3 length: 13 amino acids. V lost 8 bases and J lost 8; bases outside the gene matches: 8. Germline loops: CDR1 MNHEY, CDR2 SVGAGI. The CDR3 loop reads CASGIAGHYEQFF. Here the CDR3 DNA reads TGTGCCAGCGGTATAGCGGGGCACTATGAGCAGTTCTTC.

This clone was seen a few times. The chain has TRBV11-2 and TRBJ2-7, with unresolved D. Trimming took 1 base from V and 1 from J, leaving 8 bases between them. Germline-derived CDR1 and CDR2 are SGHAT and FQNNGV. The CDR3 runs to 14 residues. CDR3 bases: TGTGCCAGCAGCTTAGGTTCCGGGTCCTACGAGCAGTACTTC. Translated: CASSLGSGSYEQYF.

The chain couples TRBV30 to TRBJ2-1, with 10 positions matching TRBD1. Germline V gene sequence: CDR1 GTSNPN, CDR2 SVGIG (reference sequence). The CDR3 totals 13 residues. The trim removed 5 bases at V and 6 bases at J, leaving 4 bases unmatched. The CDR3: CAWGRTGGNEQFF. CDR3 DNA sequence: TGTGCCTGGGGTCGGACAGGGGGCAATGAGCAGTTCTTC.

The chain links TRBV7-8 to TRBJ1-2; D remains unclear. Per germline, CDR1 SGHVS and CDR2 FQNEAQ. The CDR3 totals 15 residues. V lost 2 bases and J lost 2, with 12 bases in between. In nucleotides, the CDR3 is TGTGCCAGCAGCTTAAGCGCCGGGAACAACTATGGCTACACCTTC. Its protein is CASSLSAGNNYGYTF.

This clone has a single count. The rearrangement links TRBV9 to TRBJ2-2, with D possibly matching TRBD2 (6 bases). Trimming took 0 bases from V and 5 from J, leaving 8 bases between them. The CDR3 runs 14 residues. Germline-derived CDR1 and CDR2 are SGDLS and YYNGEE. The CDR3 protein is CASSVDGGTGELFF. The CDR3 bases are TGTGCCAGCAGCGTAGATGGGGGGACCGGGGAGCTGTTTTTT.

The chain combines TRBV5-4 with TRBJ1-2; 8 nucleotides agree with TRBD1. CDR1 is SGHNT and CDR2 is YYREEE in the germline V gene (reference sequence). V trimming: 4 bases; J trimming: 13 bases; junction bases outside the gene matches: 6. The length of the CDR3 is 11 residues. Here the CDR3 DNA reads TGTGCCAGCAGCCAGGGACAGGCGCTCACCTTC. It specifies CASSQGQALTF.

The V call is TRBV7-9, the J call TRBJ1-4, with D unresolved. CDR3 length: 15 residues. With 1 base removed from V and 2 bases from J, the gap between germline ends came to 8 bases. The germline V gene has CDR1 SEHNR and CDR2 FQNEAQ (reference sequence). The CDR3 reads CASSLGRGTNEKLFF. CDR3 coding DNA: TGTGCCAGCAGCTTAGGGCGCGGGACTAATGAAAAACTGTTTTTT. The variable domain in full, completed from reference TRBV7-9 and TRBJ1-4, reads DTGVSQNPRHKITKRGQNVTFRCDPISEHNRLYWYRQTLGQGPEFLTYFQNEAQLEKSRLLSDRFSAERPKGSFSTLEIQRTEQGDSAMYLCASSLGRGTNEKLFFGSGTQLSVL.

The gene calls are TRBV11-2 and TRBJ1-1, with D maybe TRBD1 (6 bases). There are 15 residues in the CDR3. CDR1 SGHAT and CDR2 FQNNGV come from the germline V gene. The V end was cut by 1 base, the J end by 0 bases, with 9 bases between. The CDR3 is CASSLGGQMNTEAFF. DNA for the CDR3: TGTGCCAGCAGCTTAGGGGGGCAGATGAACACTGAAGCTTTCTTT.

This clone was recorded once. This chain links TRBV6-2 or TRBV6-3 with TRBJ2-7, with a possible D match to TRBD1 (5 bases). V was clipped by 5 bases and J by 1 base, with 15 bases between them. The CDR3 is made up of 15 amino acids. CDR1 MNHEY and CDR2 SVGEGT come from the germline V gene. The CDR3 sequence: CASSAVQDISYEQYF. CDR3 DNA: TGTGCCAGCAGTGCCGTACAGGACATATCCTACGAGCAGTACTTC.

The rearrangement joins TRBV5-1 to TRBJ2-1; 12 bases are shared with TRBD2. J gave up 0 bases and V 3 bases, and 7 bases lay outside the gene matches. In germline, CDR1 is SGHRS, CDR2 YFSETQ. The CDR3 sequence is 18 residues long. The CDR3 region has the DNA TGCGCCAGCAGCTGGGGGACTAGCGGGCGTAGCTCCTACAATGAGCAGTTCTTC. Amino acids: CASSWGTSGRSSYNEQFF.

V gene TRBV11-2 combines with J gene TRBJ2-1; 11 bases map to TRBD2. This CDR3 is built from 16 residues. Germline V gene data show CDR1 as SGHAT and CDR2 as FQNNGV. Trimming removed 5 bases from V and 4 bases from J; junction bases left unmatched: 7. Here the CDR3 reads CASSPGLAGGYNEQFF. DNA for the CDR3: TGTGCCAGCAGCCCCGGCCTAGCGGGGGGATACAATGAGCAGTTCTTC.

This clone was seen repeatedly, ten times or more. The chain employs TRBV7-9 and TRBJ2-7; 8 bases fit TRBD1. The V gene end was trimmed by 7 bases and the J gene end by 7 bases; junction bases not matched to a gene: 9. CDR3 length: 13 residues. Germline lookup yields CDR1 SEHNR and CDR2 FQNEAQ (reference sequence). The CDR3 sequence is CASTGQGAGEQYF. The CDR3 DNA reads as TGTGCCAGCACAGGACAGGGAGCGGGTGAGCAGTACTTC.

To note about this clone: Other DNA sequences of this sample code for an identical CDR3. The rearrangement joins TRBV28 to TRBJ1-1; perhaps TRBD1 as D (5 bases). The germline V and J ends were trimmed by 2 bases and 2 bases, with 9 bases remaining between them. Germline CDR1 reads MDHEN; CDR2 reads SYDVKM. CDR3 size: 14 residues. CDR3 amino acids: CASSLRGGNTEAFF. The CDR3 DNA reads as TGTGCCAGCAGTTTACGGGGGGGAAACACTGAAGCTTTCTTT.